This paragraph covers one T cell receptor (beta chain) sequence. Its antigen is currently not known. No base qualities exist here, and no much larger clone lies one base off it. Sequences MDHEN (CDR1) and SYDVKM (CDR2) are obtained from the germline V gene. The CDR3 goes from the cysteine to the phenylalanine over 14 residues. Of all the DNA, just the CDR3 is kept, 42 bases in frame from base 1. V trim: 4 bases; J trim: 4 bases; unmatched bases: 6. The donors were roughly 39 Caucasian individuals from Russia, aged roughly 6 to 100 years, who were systemically healthy. Each donor gave roughly 11 milliliters of peripheral blood, drawn into EDTA-treated Vacutainer tubes. Ficoll-Paque density-gradient centrifugation was used to isolate PBMCs, with at least 7 million per sample. Trizol reagent was used to extract total RNA from PBMCs, with at least 5.5 micrograms per sample. The percentages of naive CD45RAhigh/CD27high T cells were determined by flow cytometry on a PBMC aliquot from every donor.

These data come from a study of blood T cells in healthy people across ages (dated by TCRdb to the mid-2010s). Notes on the research overall: In model experiments, roughly one uniquely barcoded TCR beta cDNA molecule per two T cells was captured by template switching. Using deep sequencing normalized with unique cDNA molecular identifiers, the study measured how TCR beta repertoire diversity changes with age. Four age groups were formed from the donors: young (average approximately 15 years), middle-aged (approximately 40), aged (62) and long-lived (around 82). To avoid experimental bias, donors of different ages were randomly spread across the sequencing lanes. For two donors (one aged 18 to 29 and one aged 80 or older), the study analyzed two additional independent replicas of 1 million unique cDNA reads from the same blood draw.

Paper-wide results and their limitations: The percentage of naive T cells measured by flow cytometry correlated strongly with observed TCR beta diversity. Compared with the aged group, the long-lived group had more naive CD4+ T cells, fewer expanded clones and increased TCR diversity, a pattern suggesting age selection. Estimates of total diversity based on one million sequenced T cells were regarded as lower bounds and as underestimates. Since profiling was done on bulk unsorted PBMCs, naive and antigen-experienced compartments could not be conclusively compared. Because donor CMV infection status was unknown, age-related changes in expanded clonotypes were potentially confounded. Observed TCR beta diversity per million T cells fell roughly linearly with age, and a significant reduction was already apparent by age roughly 40.

The library was produced with 5' RACE. For sequencing, an Illumina HiSeq 2500 was employed. A second PCR of about 6 to 12 cycles was performed with a sample-barcoded 5' primer and a J-beta primer mix. A template-switch 5' adaptor carrying 12 random nucleotides introduced a unique molecular identifier onto each TCR beta cDNA molecule. Each sample yielded at least 3 million CDR3-containing paired-end reads. First-strand cDNA synthesis was performed from all RNA using the Mint cDNA synthesis kit, with priming by a TRBC-specific oligonucleotide. Following uracil-DNA glycosylase treatment, a first 18-cycle PCR with universal primers M1SS and BC2_uni_R was performed on all cDNA. The study's own analysis went as follows. Each sample was normalized by randomly selecting 1 million high-quality reads, each carrying a distinct molecular identifier. Reads with shared molecular identifiers were discarded instead of being binned into consensus sequences. MiTCR, run with a Q25 quality threshold and the strictest error-elimination algorithm, handled CDR3 identification, clonotype clustering and error correction. Lower-bound total TCR beta diversity was estimated with a nonparametric unseen species model using Euler transformation. TCRdb handled the public reads itself, with Q25 trimming in fastp and clone calling in MiXCR, and kept productive beta chains. CDR3 protein duplicates are merged, each entry listing the most common genes and DNA. The V and J calls and clone size are TCRdb's, not the authors'. This sample has about 940,000 distinct CDR3 sequences in its table, and about 48% of those were observed once. The ten largest clones add up to roughly an eighth of the sample.

The sequenced material came from blood. The origin of this receptor is a man aged 25-40 years in good health. The sequence links TRBV28 to TRBJ1-2; 7 central bases correspond to TRBD1. CDR3 sequence: CASSSLGTAYGYTF. The nucleotide sequence reads as follows: TGTGCCAGCAGTTCCTTGGGGACAGCCTATGGCTACACCTTC.